Following are 21 T cell receptor beta chains from one sample sequenced in a study of T-cell memory formation after mild COVID-19. TCRdb analysed the 5' RACE reads with MiXCR anew, one entry per CDR3 protein. Counted here are 85,000 to 120,000 distinct CDR3 sequences, around 15% occurring once; the ten biggest clones make up around 28%. Sequencing was performed on PBMCs or a T cell subset sorted from them (not recorded which). The receptor set was obtained from an adult woman who had mild COVID-19 (a few samples of this study predate the infection). Cell type and time point are not known.

J is TRBJ2-7 and V is TRBV7-9; a weak D match, TRBD2 (5 bases). V lost 1 base, J lost 5 bases, and 12 bases lay in between. This CDR3 comprises 14 residues. The germline CDR1 and CDR2 sequences are SEHNR and FQNEAQ (reference sequence). CDR3 DNA sequence: TGTGCCAGCAGCTTAGGAGGAGCGGCCCACGAGCAGTACTTC. Translated: CASSLGGAAHEQYF. Variable domain in full (rest from reference TRBV7-9 and TRBJ2-7): DTGVSQNPRHKITKRGQNVTFRCDPISEHNRLYWYRQTLGQGPEFLTYFQNEAQLEKSRLLSDRFSAERPKGSFSTLEIQRTEQGDSAMYLCASSLGGAAHEQYFGPGTRLTVT.

This clonotype was detected only a few times. This rearrangement joins TRBV2 to TRBJ2-7, with 8 bases lining up with TRBD1. This CDR3 comprises 17 residues. Looked up from germline, CDR1 is SNHLY and CDR2 is FYNNEI. Trimming at V came to 4 bases and at J to 6 bases, leaving 17 bases not matched to a gene. The CDR3 here is CASSGWPGQARLSEQYF. The CDR3 nucleotides read TGTGCCAGCAGTGGATGGCCGGGACAGGCCAGACTTTCCGAGCAGTACTTC.

There are a few counts of this clonotype. The V call is TRBV28, the J call TRBJ2-5; TRBD1 might be the D (5 bases). The CDR3 contains 14 residues. Germline V gene data show CDR1 as MDHEN and CDR2 as SYDVKM. With 6 bases removed from V and 2 bases from J, the gap between germline ends came to 13 bases. The CDR3 reads CASSHDRVQETQYF. In nucleotides, the CDR3 is TGTGCCAGCAGCCATGACAGAGTTCAAGAGACCCAGTACTTC.

In this sample, this clonotype turned up a few times. The chain employs TRBV7-2 and TRBJ2-4, with 9 bases that match TRBD2. V shed 5 bases and J 8 bases; nucleotides not matched to a gene: 10. Germline V CDR1 and CDR2: SGHTA, FQGNSA. The CDR3 runs 15 residues. The CDR3 loop is CASSQLGTSRYIQYF. DNA of the CDR3: TGTGCCAGCAGCCAACTAGGGACTAGCAGATACATTCAGTACTTC.

J is TRBJ1-2 and V is TRBV5-1; no clear D gene. V lost 4 bases and J lost 2, with 18 bases in between. The germline gives CDR1 SGHRS, CDR2 YFSETQ. The CDR3 spans 16 residues. The CDR3 here is CASSPKHPGGNYGYTF. CDR3 nucleotides: TGCGCCAGCAGCCCCAAACACCCGGGAGGAAACTATGGCTACACCTTC.

This clonotype occurred a few times. J is TRBJ1-1 and V is TRBV4-1; D gene ambiguous. The germline V and J ends were trimmed by 0 bases and 6 bases, with 8 bases remaining between them. The CDR3 sequence is 13 residues long. Germline CDR1 is MGHRA and CDR2 is YSYEKL. The DNA for the CDR3 is TGCGCCAGCAGCCAAGATTCGGTATCTGAAGCTTTCTTT. Translating gives CASSQDSVSEAFF.

In its sample, this clonotype was seen many times. The V call is TRBV4-1, the J call TRBJ1-3; no reliable D call. This CDR3 region has 15 residues. In germline, CDR1 is MGHRA, CDR2 YSYEKL. Trimming left V 2 bases short and J 3 bases short, with 11 bases between. CDR3 sequence: CASSQTRGGGNTIYF. CDR3 in DNA: TGCGCCAGCAGCCAAACCCGTGGAGGTGGAAACACCATATATTTT.

In its sample, this clonotype was seen many times. CDR3 protein: CATSPGAALAKNIQYF. In DNA form, the CDR3 reads TGTGCCACCAGCCCCGGGGCAGCTCTAGCCAAAAACATTCAGTACTTC. This chain joins TRBV15 and TRBJ2-4; D may match TRBD1 or TRBD2 (5 bases each). The CDR3 length is 16 residues. The V end was cut by 5 bases, the J end by 0 bases, with 14 bases between. Germline V lookup: CDR1 LNHNV, CDR2 YYDKDF (reference sequence).

The V and J genes are TRBV29-1 and TRBJ2-7, with D possibly matching TRBD1 (6 bases). Germline CDR1 SQVTM, CDR2 ANQGSEA. The CDR3 is made up of 16 amino acids. V lost 0 bases, J lost 0 bases, and 15 bases lay in between. The CDR3 DNA sequence: TGCAGCGTTGAAGATCCGAACTCAGGGGACTCCTACGAGCAGTACTTC. Translation: CSVEDPNSGDSYEQYF.

The CDR3 bases are TGTGCCAGCAGTGAAATCGTGAACTTCGGGCAGTTCTTC. Its protein product is CASSEIVNFGQFF. The chain uses TRBV25-1 and TRBJ2-1; D is undetermined. Per the germline V gene, CDR1 is MGHDK and CDR2 is SYGVNS. The CDR3 is 13 amino acids. V was clipped by 2 bases and J by 12 bases, with 14 bases between them. Full variable domain (missing parts from reference TRBV25-1 and TRBJ2-1): EADIYQTPRYLVIGTGKKITLECSQTMGHDKMYWYQQDPGMELHLIHYSYGVNSTEKGDLSSESTVSRIRTEHFPLTLESARPSHTSQYLCASSEIVNFGQFFGPGTRLTVL.

This clonotype showed up many times. The rearrangement uses TRBV13 and TRBJ2-5, with a tentative D call TRBD2 (6 bases). V was trimmed by 0 bases and J by 4 bases, leaving 15 bases between them. Germline CDR1 reads PRHDT; CDR2 reads FYEKMQ (reference sequence). This CDR3 is 16 amino acids long. CDR3 nucleotide sequence: TGTGCCAGCAGCTTAGGCATAGCGGAGGCAGGAGAGACCCAGTACTTC. As protein: CASSLGIAEAGETQYF.

In its sample, this clonotype was seen a few times. The V and J genes are TRBV6-5 and TRBJ2-2, with 7 positions matching TRBD2. The CDR3 extends over 15 amino acids. Trimming took 6 bases from V and 6 from J; bases not matched to a gene: 10. Germline CDR1 reads MNHEY; CDR2 reads SVGAGI. CDR3 protein: CASSNGGSLSGELFF. The CDR3 nucleotides are TGTGCCAGCAGCAACGGCGGGAGTCTTTCCGGGGAGCTGTTTTTT.

This chain links TRBV5-6 with TRBJ2-1, with D perhaps matching TRBD1 (5 bases). Per the germline V gene, CDR1 is SGHDT and CDR2 is YYEEEE. CDR3 size: 13 residues. V lost 0 bases and J lost 6, with 7 bases in between. Here the CDR3 DNA reads TGTGCCAGCAGCTTGGGACAGTCCAATGAGCAGTTCTTC. It yields the protein CASSLGQSNEQFF.

The V and J genes are TRBV7-3 and TRBJ2-3; TRBD2 might be the D (6 bases). Trimming pared 5 bases from V and 4 bases from J, leaving 16 bases between. CDR1 and CDR2 from the germline V gene are SGHTA and FQGTGA. The CDR3 runs 15 residues. CDR3 amino acids: CASSPIGGDADTQYF. CDR3 in DNA: TGTGCCAGCAGCCCCATCGGCGGGGACGCAGATACGCAGTATTTT. Variable domain in full (rest from reference TRBV7-3 and TRBJ2-3): GAGVSQTPSNKVTEKGKYVELRCDPISGHTALYWYRQSLGQGPEFLIYFQGTGAADDSGLPNDRFFAVRPEGSVSTLKIQRTERGDSAVYLCASSPIGGDADTQYFGPGTRLTVL.

The chain is built from TRBV11-3 and TRBJ2-1; maybe TRBD2 (7 bases). Germline loops: CDR1 SGHNT, CDR2 YENEEA. The CDR3 loop spans 16 amino acids. Deletions cut 5 bases from V and 3 bases from J, with 17 bases between. The CDR3 protein is CASSLRGASGYNEQFF. The CDR3, as DNA: TGTGCCAGCAGCCTTCGGGGGGCTAGCGGCTACAATGAGCAGTTCTTC.

This clonotype was counted a few times. This chain connects TRBV29-1 to TRBJ2-7; unclear D gene. Germline CDR1 SQVTM, CDR2 ANQGSEA. The CDR3 consists of 14 residues. Trimming stripped 2 bases from V and 2 bases from J, with 13 bases between. CDR3 region: CSVEPKGPPYEQYF. CDR3 in DNA: TGCAGCGTTGAACCCAAGGGTCCGCCCTACGAGCAGTACTTC.

This clonotype was observed at least ten times. This chain joins TRBV7-6 and TRBJ2-3; 8 bases agree with TRBD2. Germline V gene lookup returns CDR1 SGHVS and CDR2 FNYEAQ. V shed 10 bases, J shed 5 bases, and the junction held 14 bases outside the gene matches. CDR3 length: 15 residues. The CDR3 spells CATSRLAGLKDTQYF. The CDR3 nucleotides are TGTGCCACCTCCCGGTTAGCGGGACTGAAAGATACGCAGTATTTT.

This clonotype has a count of ten or more. The rearrangement joins TRBV6-2 or TRBV6-3 to TRBJ2-1; D is unresolved. Germline CDR1 and CDR2: MNHEY and SVGEGT. CDR3 size: 11 residues. Deletions cut 6 bases from V and 5 bases from J, with 5 bases between. DNA for the CDR3: TGTGCCAGCAGCCCCAACAATGAGCAGTTCTTC. This codes for CASSPNNEQFF.

Only a few counts were recorded for this clonotype. This rearrangement joins TRBV18 to TRBJ2-1; D is possibly TRBD2 (6 bases). This CDR3 contains 17 residues. The ends were cut back, 0 bases at V and 5 bases at J, with 17 bases in the middle. Germline-derived CDR1 and CDR2 are KGHSH and LQKENI. This CDR3 is CASSPPKDYINHNEQFF. DNA of the CDR3: TGTGCCAGCTCACCACCGAAGGACTACATTAACCACAATGAGCAGTTCTTC.

The chain carries TRBV4-1 and TRBJ2-2; TRBD1 matches at 9 bases. V was clipped by 3 bases and J by 7 bases; unmatched bases: 9. Germline V gene data show CDR1 as MGHRA and CDR2 as YSYEKL. CDR3 length: 16 amino acids. CDR3 protein: CASSHGPGTGFGELFF. The CDR3 coding sequence is TGCGCCAGCAGCCATGGTCCCGGGACAGGGTTCGGGGAGCTGTTTTTT.

This clonotype was seen only a few times. The J gene is TRBJ2-5, the V gene TRBV3-1; 11 bases map to TRBD1. The CDR3 sequence is 16 residues long. Germline lookup yields CDR1 LGHDT and CDR2 YNNKEL (reference sequence). Unmatched junction bases numbered 7, after V lost 2 bases and J lost 5 bases. The CDR3 DNA follows: TGTGCCAGCAGCCAACCGGACAGGGGGCTGTCGGAGACCCAGTACTTC. It is translated as CASSQPDRGLSETQYF.